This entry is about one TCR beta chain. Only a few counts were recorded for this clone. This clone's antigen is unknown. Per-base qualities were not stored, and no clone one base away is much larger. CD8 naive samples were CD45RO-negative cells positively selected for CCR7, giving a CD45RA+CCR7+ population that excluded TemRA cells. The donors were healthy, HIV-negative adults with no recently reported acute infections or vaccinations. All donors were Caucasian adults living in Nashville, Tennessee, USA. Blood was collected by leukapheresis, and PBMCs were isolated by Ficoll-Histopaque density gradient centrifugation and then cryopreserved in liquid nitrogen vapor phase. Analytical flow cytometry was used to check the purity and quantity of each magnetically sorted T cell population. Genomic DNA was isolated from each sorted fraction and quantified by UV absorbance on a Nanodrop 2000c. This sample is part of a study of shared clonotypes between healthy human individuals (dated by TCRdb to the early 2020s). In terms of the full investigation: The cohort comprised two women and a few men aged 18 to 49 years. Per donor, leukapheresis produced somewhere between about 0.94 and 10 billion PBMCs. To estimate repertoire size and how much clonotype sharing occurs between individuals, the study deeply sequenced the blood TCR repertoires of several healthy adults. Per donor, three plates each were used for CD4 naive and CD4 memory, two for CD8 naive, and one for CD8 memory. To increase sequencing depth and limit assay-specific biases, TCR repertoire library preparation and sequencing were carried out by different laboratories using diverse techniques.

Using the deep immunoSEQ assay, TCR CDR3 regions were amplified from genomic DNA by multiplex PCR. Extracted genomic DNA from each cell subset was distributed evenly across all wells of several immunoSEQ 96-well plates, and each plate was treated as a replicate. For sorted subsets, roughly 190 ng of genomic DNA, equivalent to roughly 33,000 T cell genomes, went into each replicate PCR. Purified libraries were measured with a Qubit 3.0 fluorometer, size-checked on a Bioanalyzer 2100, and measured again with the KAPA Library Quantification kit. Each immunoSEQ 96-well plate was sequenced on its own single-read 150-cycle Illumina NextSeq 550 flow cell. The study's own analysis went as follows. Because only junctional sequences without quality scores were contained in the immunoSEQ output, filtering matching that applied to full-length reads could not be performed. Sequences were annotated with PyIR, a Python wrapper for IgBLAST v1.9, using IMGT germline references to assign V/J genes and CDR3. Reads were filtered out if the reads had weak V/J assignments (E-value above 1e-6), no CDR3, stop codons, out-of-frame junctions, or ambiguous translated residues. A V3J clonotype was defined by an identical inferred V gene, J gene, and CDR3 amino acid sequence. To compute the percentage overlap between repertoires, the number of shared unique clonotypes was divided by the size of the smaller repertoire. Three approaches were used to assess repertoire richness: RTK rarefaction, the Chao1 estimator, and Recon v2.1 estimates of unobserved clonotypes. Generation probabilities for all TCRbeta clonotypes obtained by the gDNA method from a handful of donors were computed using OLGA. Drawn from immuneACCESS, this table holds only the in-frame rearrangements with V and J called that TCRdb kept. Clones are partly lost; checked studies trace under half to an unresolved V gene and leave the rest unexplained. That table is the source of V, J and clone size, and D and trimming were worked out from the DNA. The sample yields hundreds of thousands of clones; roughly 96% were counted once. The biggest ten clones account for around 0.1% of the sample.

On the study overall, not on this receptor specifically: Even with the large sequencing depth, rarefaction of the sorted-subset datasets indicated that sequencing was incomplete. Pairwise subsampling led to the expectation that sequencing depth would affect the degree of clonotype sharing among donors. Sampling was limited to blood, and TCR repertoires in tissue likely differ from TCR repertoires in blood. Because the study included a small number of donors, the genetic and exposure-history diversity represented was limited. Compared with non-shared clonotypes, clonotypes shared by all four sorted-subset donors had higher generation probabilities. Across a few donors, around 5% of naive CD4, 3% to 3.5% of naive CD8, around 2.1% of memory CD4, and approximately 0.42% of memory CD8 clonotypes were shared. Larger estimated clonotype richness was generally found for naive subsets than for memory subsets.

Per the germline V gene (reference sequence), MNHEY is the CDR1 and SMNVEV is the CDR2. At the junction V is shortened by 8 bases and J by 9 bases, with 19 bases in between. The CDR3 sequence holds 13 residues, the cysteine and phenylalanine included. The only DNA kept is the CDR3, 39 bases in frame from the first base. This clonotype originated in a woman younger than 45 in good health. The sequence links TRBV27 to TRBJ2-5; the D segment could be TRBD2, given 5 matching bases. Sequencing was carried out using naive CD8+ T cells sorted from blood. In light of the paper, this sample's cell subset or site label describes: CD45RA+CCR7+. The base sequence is TGTGCCAGCCATGGAGGAACCGGAGCGGCCCAGTACTTC. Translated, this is CASHGGTGAAQYF.